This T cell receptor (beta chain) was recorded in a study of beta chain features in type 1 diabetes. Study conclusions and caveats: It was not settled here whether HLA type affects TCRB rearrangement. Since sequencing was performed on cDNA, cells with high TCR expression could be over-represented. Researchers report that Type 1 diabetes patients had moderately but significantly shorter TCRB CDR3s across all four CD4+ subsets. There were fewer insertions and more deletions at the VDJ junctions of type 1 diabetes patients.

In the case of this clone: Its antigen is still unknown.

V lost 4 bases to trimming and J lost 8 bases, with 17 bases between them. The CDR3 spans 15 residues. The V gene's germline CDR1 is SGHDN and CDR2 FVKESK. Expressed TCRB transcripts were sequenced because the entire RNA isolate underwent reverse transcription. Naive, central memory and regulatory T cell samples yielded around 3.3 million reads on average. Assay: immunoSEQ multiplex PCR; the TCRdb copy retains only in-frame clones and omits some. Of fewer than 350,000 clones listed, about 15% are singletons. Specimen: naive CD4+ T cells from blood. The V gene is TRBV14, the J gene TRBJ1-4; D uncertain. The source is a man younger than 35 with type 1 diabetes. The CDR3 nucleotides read TGTGCCAGCAGCCTTAAAACCGGTCGCACGGAAAAACTGTTTTTT. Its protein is CASSLKTGRTEKLFF.